The clone carrying this TCR beta chain was picked up one time. Its antigen is undetermined. This record comes from a study of cytomegalovirus exposure and HLA in healthy donors. Germline V CDR1 and CDR2: SEHNR, FQNEAQ (reference sequence). The germline V and J ends were trimmed by 7 bases and 2 bases, with 8 bases remaining between them. This CDR3 is built from 12 residues. Data came from immunoSEQ multiplex PCR; TCRdb stores just in-frame clones and leaves some out. The sample records 220,000 or so clones, around 90% being singletons. Study results and limitations: Subsequent analysis showed first-cohort TCR clusters tending to co-occur in 120 validation repertoires. There were under 200 TCR beta chains listed as cytomegalovirus-associated.

The rearrangement links TRBV7-9 to TRBJ2-5; D may be TRBD2 (5 bases). This clonotype was obtained from a woman younger than 30 in good health and CMV-seropositive. The specimen sequenced was PBMCs. DNA of the CDR3: TGTGCCAGCACCCGGGGACAAGAGACCCAGTACTTC. Its protein is CASTRGQETQYF.